These T cell receptor beta chains were read from a single sample in a study of CD8 T cells in ankylosing spondylitis. TCRdb recomputed calls from the 5' RACE reads with MiXCR, one row per CDR3 protein. The sample consists of about 220,000 distinct CDR3 sequences, about 7% of them appearing once. The sequenced sample was blood, either unsorted or a sorted T cell fraction (not recorded which). The receptors come from a male donor with ankylosing spondylitis. Both conserved end residues are part of each CDR3. Fields, in order: clone size, V gene, D gene, J gene, CDR3 protein, CDR3 DNA. The D gene is left open where the match is weak. Expanded clones get a size class; other rows say once, few or many, or leave the size out.

many,TRBV28,TRBD2,TRBJ2-1,CASSPLAGTYNEQFF,TGTGCCAGCAGTCCCCTAGCGGGGACCTACAATGAGCAGTTCTTC
-,TRBV6-1,TRBD1,TRBJ2-1,CASRPTWDRPTTYNEQFF,TGTGCCAGCAGGCCCACCTGGGACAGACCAACCACCTACAATGAGCAGTTCTTC
many,TRBV9,TRBD1,TRBJ2-3,CASSGGQGGTDTQYF,TGTGCCAGCAGCGGGGGACAGGGAGGAACAGATACGCAGTATTTT
many,TRBV27,-,TRBJ1-6,CASSSTGTQNSPLHF,TGTGCCAGCAGTTCAACCGGGACTCAGAATTCACCCCTCCACTTT
-,TRBV6-2/TRBV6-3,-,TRBJ2-7,CASTLTGPTTNYEQYF,TGTGCCAGCACCTTGACAGGCCCCACTACAAACTACGAGCAGTACTTC
once,TRBV29-1,-,TRBJ2-2,CSVQRAGELFF,TGCAGCGTTCAGAGGGCCGGGGAGCTGTTTTTT
many,TRBV11-2,-,TRBJ1-2,CASSLGGPIYGYTF,TGTGCCAGCAGCTTAGGAGGTCCGATCTATGGCTACACCTTC
many,TRBV4-1,-,TRBJ2-7,CASSQGLQGNYEQYF,TGCGCCAGCAGCCAAGGATTACAGGGAAACTACGAGCAGTACTTC
many,TRBV27,TRBD1,TRBJ1-2,CASSLAGQDYGYTF,TGTGCCAGCAGTTTGGCGGGACAGGACTATGGCTACACCTTC
many,TRBV7-2,TRBD2,TRBJ2-7,CASDTGLAGGPTYEQYF,TGTGCCAGCGACACGGGACTAGCGGGAGGGCCGACCTACGAGCAGTACTTC
many,TRBV12-3/TRBV12-4,-,TRBJ1-1,CASSPRGANTEAFF,TGTGCCAGCAGTCCTAGGGGCGCCAACACTGAAGCTTTCTTT
many,TRBV9,TRBD1,TRBJ2-7,CASSVGTGGSYEQYF,TGTGCCAGCAGCGTAGGGACAGGGGGATCCTACGAGCAGTACTTC
-,TRBV7-6,-,TRBJ2-1,CASSLAGPVYNEQFF,TGTGCCAGCAGCTTAGCGGGTCCCGTCTACAATGAGCAGTTCTTC
many,TRBV27,-,TRBJ2-3,CASSLRDSSTDTQYF,TGTGCCAGCAGTTTAAGAGATTCTAGCACAGATACGCAGTATTTT
many,TRBV10-3,-,TRBJ2-7,CAISVDQLGSYEQYF,TGTGCCATCAGTGTGGATCAACTGGGGTCCTACGAGCAGTACTTC
many,TRBV4-3,-,TRBJ1-4,CASSQELEEKLFF,TGCGCCAGCAGCCAAGAGCTAGAGGAAAAACTGTTTTTT
many,TRBV20-1,-,TRBJ1-1,CSAWYMNTEAFF,TGCAGTGCCTGGTACATGAACACTGAAGCTTTCTTT
many,TRBV7-9,TRBD1,TRBJ1-4,CASSLQGAKWEKLFF,TGTGCCAGCAGCTTACAGGGGGCAAAATGGGAAAAACTGTTTTTT
many,TRBV14,TRBD2,TRBJ2-5,CASSQHLAAQETQYF,TGTGCCAGCAGCCAACACCTAGCGGCTCAAGAGACCCAGTACTTC
-,TRBV30,TRBD2,TRBJ2-7,CAWSVSSGSDEQYF,TGTGCCTGGAGTGTCAGTAGCGGGAGCGACGAGCAGTACTTC
few,TRBV20-1,-,TRBJ1-1,CSALRISIYTEAFF,TGCAGTGCCTTACGTATCTCCATTTACACTGAAGCTTTCTTT
many,TRBV6-1,-,TRBJ2-1,CAILALSSYNEQFF,TGTGCCATCTTAGCGTTAAGCTCCTACAATGAGCAGTTCTTC
many,TRBV11-2,-,TRBJ1-2,CASSLVSGGRRVPYGYTF,TGTGCCAGCAGCTTAGTTTCGGGCGGCAGGCGCGTCCCATATGGCTACACCTTC
many,TRBV28,-,TRBJ2-3,CASTSQGFVDTQYF,TGTGCCAGCACCTCTCAGGGTTTCGTAGATACGCAGTATTTT
many,TRBV4-3,-,TRBJ2-1,CASSQDRGEDLASMVEQFF,TGCGCCAGCAGCCAAGACAGGGGCGAAGACCTAGCGTCGATGGTTGAGCAGTTCTTC
few,TRBV29-1,TRBD2,TRBJ2-1,CSVEVPSGQYYNEQFF,TGCAGCGTTGAGGTCCCTAGCGGGCAGTACTACAATGAGCAGTTCTTC
-,TRBV7-6,TRBD1,TRBJ2-7,CASSHRDSIYEQYF,TGTGCCAGCAGTCACCGGGACAGTATCTACGAGCAGTACTTC
many,TRBV2,-,TRBJ2-1,CASTPGAGWVNEQFF,TGTGCCAGCACCCCCGGGGCAGGTTGGGTCAATGAGCAGTTCTTC
many,TRBV2,TRBD2,TRBJ2-7,CASSEELAVNYEQYF,TGTGCCAGCAGTGAGGAACTAGCGGTAAACTACGAGCAGTACTTC
many,TRBV27,-,TRBJ1-2,CASSFTADSLYGYTF,TGTGCCAGCAGTTTTACCGCGGACAGCCTCTATGGCTACACCTTC
many,TRBV7-9,TRBD1,TRBJ2-7,CASRPWSGGFDEQYF,TGTGCCAGCAGGCCTTGGTCAGGGGGCTTCGACGAGCAGTACTTC
many,TRBV7-9,TRBD1,TRBJ1-2,CASSYSGQGAYGYTF,TGTGCCAGCAGCTACTCCGGACAGGGGGCTTATGGCTACACCTTC
many,TRBV9,TRBD1,TRBJ1-3,CASSPGQGFSSGNTIYF,TGTGCCAGCAGCCCGGGACAGGGATTTTCCTCTGGAAACACCATATATTTT
many,TRBV7-3,-,TRBJ1-2,CAIPSPIANYGYTF,TGTGCCATCCCATCACCTATCGCTAACTATGGCTACACCTTC
many,TRBV27,TRBD1,TRBJ2-2,CASRFLGQGAGELFF,TGTGCCAGCAGATTTCTGGGACAGGGGGCCGGGGAGCTGTTTTTT
few,TRBV5-5,-,TRBJ2-7,CASSPGDRTTRGYEQYF,TGTGCCAGCAGCCCGGGGGATCGGACCACACGGGGCTACGAGCAGTACTTC
many,TRBV11-2,TRBD1,TRBJ1-3,CASSSDRGSGNTIYF,TGTGCCAGCAGCTCGGACAGGGGCTCTGGAAACACCATATATTTT
-,TRBV20-1,-,TRBJ2-7,CSASRGWSSYEQYF,TGCAGTGCTAGCCGCGGGTGGAGCTCCTACGAGCAGTACTTC
many,TRBV12-3/TRBV12-4,TRBD2,TRBJ2-2,CASRLAGGVTGELFF,TGTGCCAGCAGACTAGCGGGGGGTGTCACCGGGGAGCTGTTTTTT
-,TRBV4-2,-,TRBJ1-5,CASSQGAESLEPQHF,TGTGCCAGCAGCCAAGGCGCAGAATCCTTGGAGCCCCAGCATTTT
-,TRBV5-4,-,TRBJ2-7,CASSLYRDEQYF,TGTGCCAGCAGCTTGTATAGGGACGAGCAGTACTTC
-,TRBV27,TRBD1,TRBJ2-1,CASSLRQGNEQFF,TGTGCCAGCAGTTTACGACAGGGGAATGAGCAGTTCTTC
few,TRBV20-1,TRBD2,TRBJ2-1,CSARGPRRSGRLDEQFF,TGCAGTGCTAGAGGCCCCAGGCGGAGCGGGAGGTTGGATGAGCAGTTCTTC
many,TRBV27,-,TRBJ1-5,CASSGNRGNQPQHF,TGTGCCAGCAGTGGGAACAGAGGCAATCAGCCCCAGCATTTT
-,TRBV5-5,-,TRBJ2-7,CASSWDKGEYF,TGTGCCAGCAGCTGGGACAAGGGGGAGTACTTC
many,TRBV15,-,TRBJ2-3,CATSRGGSTDTQYF,TGTGCCACCAGCAGAGGCGGCAGCACAGATACGCAGTATTTT
many,TRBV9,-,TRBJ2-1,CASSRRPQGPDNEQFF,TGTGCCAGCAGCCGAAGACCGCAGGGTCCAGACAATGAGCAGTTCTTC
many,TRBV20-1,-,TRBJ2-1,CSARDSTGYMRNEQFF,TGCAGTGCTAGAGATAGTACTGGGTACATGAGGAATGAGCAGTTCTTC
many,TRBV20-1,-,TRBJ2-1,CSARVEQHHNEQFF,TGCAGTGCTAGAGTTGAACAGCACCACAATGAGCAGTTCTTC
many,TRBV29-1,TRBD2,TRBJ2-3,CSALSGRTRDTQYF,TGCAGCGCTCTAAGCGGGAGAACCCGCGATACGCAGTATTTT
-,TRBV13,TRBD2,TRBJ2-1,CASLLTGTSGNEQFF,TGTGCCAGTCTCCTAACCGGGACTAGCGGTAATGAGCAGTTCTTC
many,TRBV6-1,-,TRBJ2-7,CASSSSRSRAYEQYF,TGTGCCAGCAGTAGCAGCCGGAGTCGGGCCTACGAGCAGTACTTC
-,TRBV25-1,-,TRBJ2-1,CASSDGWGNEQFF,TGTGCCAGCAGTGACGGGTGGGGAAATGAGCAGTTCTTC
many,TRBV2,TRBD2,TRBJ2-1,CASSEPSWGGEFF,TGTGCCAGCAGCGAACCTAGCTGGGGAGGGGAGTTCTTC
-,TRBV27,TRBD1,TRBJ2-7,CASSPAGGGEQYF,TGTGCCAGCAGTCCCGCAGGGGGCGGCGAGCAGTACTTC